This T cell receptor (beta chain) was obtained from a study of T cells in Graves' hyperthyroidism and ophthalmopathy. Amplification targeted TCR beta CDR3 regions from RNA transcripts. TCR CDR3 underwent first-round RT-PCR with the HTBI primer set. A single record per CDR3 protein comes from TCRdb applying MiXCR to the multiplex PCR reads. The data contain a few hundred thousand distinct CDR3 sequences, roughly 13% of them singletons. Germline CDR1 and CDR2: SNHLY and FYNNEI. Germline trimming cut 6 bases from V and 6 bases from J; bases unmatched to any gene: 5. This CDR3 region has 14 residues. This clonotype was detected many times.

The sample comprised blood. The receptor was isolated from a woman aged 40 to 55 with Graves' ophthalmopathy. The V gene is TRBV2, the J gene TRBJ2-1; 10 bases are a match to TRBD2. CDR3: CASSLAGGRNEQFF. The CDR3 DNA follows: TGTGCCAGCAGCTTAGCGGGAGGTCGCAATGAGCAGTTCTTC.